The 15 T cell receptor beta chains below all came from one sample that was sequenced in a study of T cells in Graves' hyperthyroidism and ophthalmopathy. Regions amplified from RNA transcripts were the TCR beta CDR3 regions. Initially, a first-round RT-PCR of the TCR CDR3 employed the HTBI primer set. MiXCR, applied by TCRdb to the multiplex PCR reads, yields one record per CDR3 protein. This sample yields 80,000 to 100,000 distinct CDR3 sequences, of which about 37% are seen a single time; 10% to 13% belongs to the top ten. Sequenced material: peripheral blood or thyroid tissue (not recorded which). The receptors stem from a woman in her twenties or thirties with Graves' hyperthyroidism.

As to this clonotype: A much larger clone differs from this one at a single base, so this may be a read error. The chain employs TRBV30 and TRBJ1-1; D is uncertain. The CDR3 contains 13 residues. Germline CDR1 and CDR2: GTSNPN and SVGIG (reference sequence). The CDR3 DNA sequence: TGTGCCTGGAGTGTAGCGGTTGTCACTGGAGCTTTCTTT. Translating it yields CAWSVAVVTGAFF.

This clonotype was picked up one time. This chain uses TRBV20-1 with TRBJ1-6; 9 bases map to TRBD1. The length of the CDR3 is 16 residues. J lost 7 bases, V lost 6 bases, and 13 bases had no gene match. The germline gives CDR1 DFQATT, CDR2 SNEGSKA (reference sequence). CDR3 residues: CSARVVAGQGNSPLHF. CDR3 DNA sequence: TGCAGTGCAAGGGTAGTAGCGGGACAGGGCAATTCACCCCTCCACTTT.

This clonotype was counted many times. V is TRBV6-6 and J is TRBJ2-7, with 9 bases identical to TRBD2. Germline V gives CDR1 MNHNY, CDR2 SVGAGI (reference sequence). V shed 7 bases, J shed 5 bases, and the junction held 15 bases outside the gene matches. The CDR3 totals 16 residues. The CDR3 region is CASNGAGLAGTHEQYF. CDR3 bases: TGTGCCAGCAATGGCGCGGGGCTAGCGGGAACCCACGAGCAGTACTTC.

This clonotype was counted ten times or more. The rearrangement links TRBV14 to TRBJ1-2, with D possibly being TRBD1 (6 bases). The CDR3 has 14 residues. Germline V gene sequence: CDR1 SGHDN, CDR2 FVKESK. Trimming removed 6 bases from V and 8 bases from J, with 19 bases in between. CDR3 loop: CASSPQGTPSGYTF. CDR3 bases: TGTGCCAGCAGTCCGCAAGGGACACCCAGCGGCTACACCTTC.

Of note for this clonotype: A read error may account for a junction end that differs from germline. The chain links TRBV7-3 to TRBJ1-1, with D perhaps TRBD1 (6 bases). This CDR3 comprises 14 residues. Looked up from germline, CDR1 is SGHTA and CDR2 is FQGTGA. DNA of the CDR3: TGTGCCAGCAGCTCTCAGGGGATGAGCACTGGAGCTTTCTTT. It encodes CASSSQGMSTGAFF.

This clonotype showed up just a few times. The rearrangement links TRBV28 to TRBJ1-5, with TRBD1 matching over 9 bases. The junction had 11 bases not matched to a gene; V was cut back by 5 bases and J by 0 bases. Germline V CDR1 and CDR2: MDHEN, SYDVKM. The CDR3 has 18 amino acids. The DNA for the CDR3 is TGTGCCAGCAGTACCATAGCAGGACAGGGGTATAGCAATCAGCCCCAGCATTTT. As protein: CASSTIAGQGYSNQPQHF.

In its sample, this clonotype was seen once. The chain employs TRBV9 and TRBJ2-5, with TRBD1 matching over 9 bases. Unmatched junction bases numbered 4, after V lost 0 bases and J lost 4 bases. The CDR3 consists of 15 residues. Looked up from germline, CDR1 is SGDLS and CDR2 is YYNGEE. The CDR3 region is CASSVGDRVSETQYF. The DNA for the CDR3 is TGTGCCAGCAGCGTAGGGGACAGGGTCTCAGAGACCCAGTACTTC.

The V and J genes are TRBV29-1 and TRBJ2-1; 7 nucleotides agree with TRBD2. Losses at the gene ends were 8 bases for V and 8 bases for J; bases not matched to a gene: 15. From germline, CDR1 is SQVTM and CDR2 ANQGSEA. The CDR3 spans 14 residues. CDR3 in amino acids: CSTSGTYVQYEQFF. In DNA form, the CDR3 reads TGCAGCACCAGCGGGACTTACGTACAATATGAGCAGTTCTTC.

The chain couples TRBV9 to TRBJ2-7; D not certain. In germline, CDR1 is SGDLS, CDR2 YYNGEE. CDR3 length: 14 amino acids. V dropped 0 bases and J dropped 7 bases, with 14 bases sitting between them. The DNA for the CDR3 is TGTGCCAGCAGCGTAGGACCCCTCCAAAAGGAGCAGTACTTC. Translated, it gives CASSVGPLQKEQYF.

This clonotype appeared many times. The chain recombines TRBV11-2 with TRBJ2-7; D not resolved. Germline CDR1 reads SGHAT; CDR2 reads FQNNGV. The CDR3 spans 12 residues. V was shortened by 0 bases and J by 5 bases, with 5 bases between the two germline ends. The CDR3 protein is CASSLDRDEQYF. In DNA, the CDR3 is TGTGCCAGCAGCTTAGACCGCGACGAGCAGTACTTC. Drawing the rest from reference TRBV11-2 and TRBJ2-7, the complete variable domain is EAGVAQSPRYKIIEKRQSVAFWCNPISGHATLYWYQQILGQGPKLLIQFQNNGVVDDSQLPKDRFSAERLKGVDSTLKIQPAKLEDSAVYLCASSLDRDEQYFGPGTRLTVT.

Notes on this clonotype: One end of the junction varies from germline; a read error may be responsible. The CDR3 reads CASSLVPQGALTNGKLFF. CDR3 coding DNA: TGTGCCAGCAGCTTGGTACCACAGGGAGCCCTTACTAATGGAAAACTGTTTTTT. The chain is built from TRBV9 and TRBJ1-4, with D possibly being TRBD1 (6 bases). Per germline, CDR1 SGDLS and CDR2 YYNGEE. The CDR3 totals 18 residues.

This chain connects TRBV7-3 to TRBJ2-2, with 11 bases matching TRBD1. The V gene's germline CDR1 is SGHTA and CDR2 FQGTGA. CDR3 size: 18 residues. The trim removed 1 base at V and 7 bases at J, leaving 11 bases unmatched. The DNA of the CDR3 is TGTGCCAGCAGCTTAAAACTTAGGACAGGGGGCTTACACGGGGAGCTGTTTTTT. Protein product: CASSLKLRTGGLHGELFF. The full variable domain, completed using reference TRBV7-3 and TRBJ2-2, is GAGVSQTPSNKVTEKGKYVELRCDPISGHTALYWYRQSLGQGPEFLIYFQGTGAADDSGLPNDRFFAVRPEGSVSTLKIQRTERGDSAVYLCASSLKLRTGGLHGELFFGEGSRLTVL.

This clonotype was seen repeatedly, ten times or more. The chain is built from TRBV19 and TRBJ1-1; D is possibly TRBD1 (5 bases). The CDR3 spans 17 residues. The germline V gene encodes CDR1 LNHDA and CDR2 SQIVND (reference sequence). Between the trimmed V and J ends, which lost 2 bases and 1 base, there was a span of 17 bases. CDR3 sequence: CASSIIASATANTEAFF. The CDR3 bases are TGTGCCAGTAGTATAATTGCGTCTGCGACAGCGAACACTGAAGCTTTCTTT.

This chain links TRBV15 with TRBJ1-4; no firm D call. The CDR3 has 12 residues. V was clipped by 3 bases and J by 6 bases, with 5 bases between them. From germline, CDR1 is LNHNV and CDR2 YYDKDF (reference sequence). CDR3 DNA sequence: TGTGCCACCAGCAGTTTATATGAAAAACTGTTTTTT. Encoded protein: CATSSLYEKLFF.

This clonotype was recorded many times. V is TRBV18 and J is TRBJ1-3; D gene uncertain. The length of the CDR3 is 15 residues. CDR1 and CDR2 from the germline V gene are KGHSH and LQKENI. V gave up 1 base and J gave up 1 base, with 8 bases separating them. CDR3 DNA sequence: TGTGCCAGCTCACCACTGGTCAATTCTGGAAACACCATATATTTT. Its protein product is CASSPLVNSGNTIYF. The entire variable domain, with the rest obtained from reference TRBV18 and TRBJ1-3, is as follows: NAGVMQNPRHLVRRRGQEARLRCSPMKGHSHVYWYRQLPEEGLKFMVYLQKENIIDESGMPKERFSAEFPKEGPSILRIQQVVRGDSAAYFCASSPLVNSGNTIYFGEGSWLTVV.